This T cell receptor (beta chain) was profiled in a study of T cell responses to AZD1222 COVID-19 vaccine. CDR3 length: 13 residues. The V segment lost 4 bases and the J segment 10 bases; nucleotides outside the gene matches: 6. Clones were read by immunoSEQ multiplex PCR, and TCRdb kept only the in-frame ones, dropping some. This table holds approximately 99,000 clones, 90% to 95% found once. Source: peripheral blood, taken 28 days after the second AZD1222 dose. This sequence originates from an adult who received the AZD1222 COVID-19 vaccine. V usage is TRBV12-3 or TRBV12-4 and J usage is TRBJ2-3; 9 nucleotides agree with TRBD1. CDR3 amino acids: CASSWGQGRAQYF. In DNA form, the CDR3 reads TGTGCCAGCAGTTGGGGACAGGGTAGAGCGCAGTATTTT.